This entry describes one TCR beta chain. CDR1 and CDR2 (germline): SQVTM, ANQGSEA. CDR3 size: 13 residues. V was clipped by 7 bases and J by 4 bases, with 16 bases between them. The data belong to a study of cytomegalovirus exposure and HLA in healthy donors. The table came from immunoSEQ multiplex PCR; TCRdb's copy has only in-frame clones and leaves some out. The sample consists of over 150,000 clones, around nine tenths of them appearing once. The sample comprised PBMCs. This TCR was sampled from a young woman in good health and CMV-seronegative. This chain connects TRBV29-1 to TRBJ1-2; weak D call: TRBD1 (5 bases). Written as DNA, the CDR3 is TGCAGCGGCGACCTTGGACACCTCTATGGCTACACCTTC. Its protein is CSGDLGHLYGYTF.